Shown below are 2 T cell receptor beta chains from a single sample sequenced in a study of metastatic and nonmetastatic thyroid tumors (TCRdb year 2020). Library generation was performed with PCR. Sequencing took place on an Illumina HiSeq 4000. The public reads were reprocessed in TCRdb via fastp at Q25 and MiXCR, keeping in-frame beta chains. For this sample the table gives several thousand clones, of which about 33% were detected only once. In total, the top ten clones hold 10% to 15% of the sample. None of the patients had been given any treatment before thyroid surgery. Input material: adjacent normal tissue. All receptors come from a female donor with papillary thyroid cancer or a benign thyroid nodule (not recorded which). Some clones in this sample may be carry-over from other donors' samples.

The CDR3 loop is CASSEVGVAVEGYEQFF. DNA of the CDR3: TGTGCCAGCAGTGAAGTGGGGGTGGCGGTGGAGGGATATGAGCAGTTCTTC. The chain uses TRBV2 and TRBJ2-1; possibly TRBD2 for D (6 bases). Trimming stripped 1 base from V and 8 bases from J, with 21 bases between. Germline loops: CDR1 SNHLY, CDR2 FYNNEI. The CDR3 has 17 amino acids.

This clone turned up a few times. This chain joins TRBV6-2 or TRBV6-3 and TRBJ2-1; 7 nucleotides align to TRBD2. From germline, CDR1 is MNHEY and CDR2 SVGEGT. Trimming at V came to 4 bases and at J to 0 bases, leaving 6 bases not matched to a gene. The CDR3 has 16 residues. Here the CDR3 reads CASSWELASSYNEQFF. DNA for the CDR3: TGTGCCAGCAGTTGGGAACTAGCGTCCTCCTACAATGAGCAGTTCTTC.